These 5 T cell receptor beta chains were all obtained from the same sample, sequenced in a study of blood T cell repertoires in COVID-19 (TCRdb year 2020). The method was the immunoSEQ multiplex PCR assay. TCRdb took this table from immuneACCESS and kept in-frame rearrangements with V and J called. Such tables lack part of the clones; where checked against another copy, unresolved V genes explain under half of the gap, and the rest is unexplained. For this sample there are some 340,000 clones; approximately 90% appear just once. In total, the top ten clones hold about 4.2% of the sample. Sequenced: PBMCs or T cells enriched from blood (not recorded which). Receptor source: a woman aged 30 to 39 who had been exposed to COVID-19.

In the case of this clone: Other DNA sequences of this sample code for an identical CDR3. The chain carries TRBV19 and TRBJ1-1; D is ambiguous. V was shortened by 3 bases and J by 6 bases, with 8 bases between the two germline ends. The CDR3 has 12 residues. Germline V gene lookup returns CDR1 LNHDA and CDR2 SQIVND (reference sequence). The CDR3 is CASSIGLSEAFF. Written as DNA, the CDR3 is TGTGCCAGTAGTATCGGTCTCTCTGAAGCTTTCTTT. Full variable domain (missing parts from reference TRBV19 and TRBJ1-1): DGGITQSPKYLFRKEGQNVTLSCEQNLNHDAMYWYRQDPGQGLRLIYYSQIVNDFQKGDIAEGYSVSREKKESFPLTVTSAQKNPTAFYLCASSIGLSEAFFGQGTRLTVV.

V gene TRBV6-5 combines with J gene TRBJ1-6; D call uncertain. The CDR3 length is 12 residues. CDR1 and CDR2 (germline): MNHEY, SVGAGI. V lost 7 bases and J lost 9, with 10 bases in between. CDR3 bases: TGTGCCAGCACCGTCCGGGGTTCACCCCTCCACTTT. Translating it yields CASTVRGSPLHF.

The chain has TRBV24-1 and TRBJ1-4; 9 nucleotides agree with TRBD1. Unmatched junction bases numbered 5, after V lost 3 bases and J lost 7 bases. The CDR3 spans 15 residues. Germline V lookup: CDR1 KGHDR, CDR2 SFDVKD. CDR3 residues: CATSDRTGEPEKLFF. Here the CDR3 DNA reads TGTGCCACCAGTGATCGGACAGGGGAACCTGAAAAACTGTTTTTT.

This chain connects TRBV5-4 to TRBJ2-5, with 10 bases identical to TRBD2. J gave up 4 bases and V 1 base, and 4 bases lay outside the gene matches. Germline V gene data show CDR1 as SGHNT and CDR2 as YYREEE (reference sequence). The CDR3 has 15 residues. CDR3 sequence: CASSLHASGGETQYF. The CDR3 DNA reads TGTGCCAGCAGCTTGCACGCTAGCGGGGGAGAGACCCAGTACTTC.

In DNA, the CDR3 is TGTGCCAGCAGCTTAATGCGGAGTAGGGGGTACGAGCAGTACTTC. This encodes CASSLMRSRGYEQYF. The chain uses TRBV7-2 and TRBJ2-7; tentatively, D is TRBD1 (6 bases). With 2 bases removed from V and 4 bases from J, the gap between germline ends came to 15 bases. The germline gives CDR1 SGHTA, CDR2 FQGNSA. The CDR3 extends over 15 amino acids.